This entry features one TCR beta chain sequence. Its specificity is unknown. These data originate in a study of cytomegalovirus exposure and HLA in healthy donors. Study overall: Early release data held approximately 81 million unique TCRs from HLA-typed donors.

General study points: High specificity and sensitivity for cytomegalovirus status were reported for the classifier.

Use of 60 Vbeta and 13 Jbeta primers characterized the PCR. TCRdb's copy holds only in-frame clones and misses some; the assay was immunoSEQ multiplex PCR. The sample table sets out under 150,000 clones. This CDR3 is built from 15 residues. Trimming stripped 2 bases from V and 2 bases from J, with 12 bases between. Looked up from germline, CDR1 is SNHLY and CDR2 is FYNNEI. The sample taken for sequencing was PBMCs. This sequence was found in a woman aged 60 to 75 in good health and CMV-seronegative. This sequence joins TRBV2 and TRBJ1-1, with D perhaps matching TRBD1 (5 bases). CDR3 nucleotides: TGTGCCAGCAGTGAACAAGGACACCCCAACACTGAAGCTTTCTTT. Its translation is CASSEQGHPNTEAFF.